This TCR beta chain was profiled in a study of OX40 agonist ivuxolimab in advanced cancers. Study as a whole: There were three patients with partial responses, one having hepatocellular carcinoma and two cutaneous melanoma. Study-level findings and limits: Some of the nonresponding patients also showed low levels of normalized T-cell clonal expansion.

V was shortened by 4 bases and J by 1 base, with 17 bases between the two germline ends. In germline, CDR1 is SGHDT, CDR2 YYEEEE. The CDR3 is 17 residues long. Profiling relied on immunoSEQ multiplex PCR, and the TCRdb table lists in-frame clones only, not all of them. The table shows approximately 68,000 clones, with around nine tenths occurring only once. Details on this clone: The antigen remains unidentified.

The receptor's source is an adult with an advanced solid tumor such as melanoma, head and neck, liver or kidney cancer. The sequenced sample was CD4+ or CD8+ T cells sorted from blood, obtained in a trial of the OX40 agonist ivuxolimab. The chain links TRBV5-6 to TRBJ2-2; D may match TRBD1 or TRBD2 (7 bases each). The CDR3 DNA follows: TGTGCCAGCAGCAAAATGGGGAGGGGGCAGAACACCGGGGAGCTGTTTTTT. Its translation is CASSKMGRGQNTGELFF.